Below, 3 T cell receptor beta chains from the same sample are listed, as sequenced in a study of blood T cell repertoires in COVID-19. TCRdb's table, derived via immunoSEQ multiplex PCR, lists solely in-frame clones and lacks some. The sample gives about 270,000 clones, about four fifths of which show up once; over 8.5% is in the top ten. The material sequenced was peripheral blood. The receptors originated from a woman aged 45-60 years who had recovered from COVID-19.

This chain uses TRBV7-2 with TRBJ1-3; possibly TRBD1 for D (6 bases). There are 16 residues in the CDR3. The germline gives CDR1 SGHTA, CDR2 FQGNSA. The V end was cut by 3 bases, the J end by 0 bases, with 12 bases between. This CDR3 reads CASSFNRADSGNTIYF. The CDR3 DNA is TGTGCCAGCAGCTTTAACAGGGCCGACTCTGGAAACACCATATATTTT. Full variable domain (rest looked up from reference TRBV7-2 and TRBJ1-3): GAGVSQSPSNKVTEKGKDVELRCDPISGHTALYWYRQSLGQGLEFLIYFQGNSAPDKSGLPSDRFSAERTGGSVSTLTIQRTQQEDSAVYLCASSFNRADSGNTIYFGEGSWLTVV.

J is TRBJ1-2 and V is TRBV3-1 (or the pseudogene TRBV3-2), with D tentatively TRBD1 (5 bases). This CDR3 spans 15 amino acids. V was cut by 2 bases and J by 8 bases, with 18 bases left in between. Germline V CDR1 and CDR2: LGHDT, YNNKEL (reference sequence). The CDR3 DNA reads TGTGCCAGCAGCCAATTCCCAGGGATTAGAGGAGGCTACACCTTC. Encoded protein: CASSQFPGIRGGYTF.

This clone occurred once. The gene calls are TRBV15 and TRBJ1-3; the D is unclear. This CDR3 is built from 18 residues. Trimming took off 0 bases at V and 0 bases at J, with 15 bases between the two ends. Germline V lookup: CDR1 LNHNV, CDR2 YYDKDF (reference sequence). The CDR3 DNA is TGTGCCACCAGCAGAGAGGCTTCGGCAGGATCCTCTGGAAACACCATATATTTT. It is translated as CATSREASAGSSGNTIYF.